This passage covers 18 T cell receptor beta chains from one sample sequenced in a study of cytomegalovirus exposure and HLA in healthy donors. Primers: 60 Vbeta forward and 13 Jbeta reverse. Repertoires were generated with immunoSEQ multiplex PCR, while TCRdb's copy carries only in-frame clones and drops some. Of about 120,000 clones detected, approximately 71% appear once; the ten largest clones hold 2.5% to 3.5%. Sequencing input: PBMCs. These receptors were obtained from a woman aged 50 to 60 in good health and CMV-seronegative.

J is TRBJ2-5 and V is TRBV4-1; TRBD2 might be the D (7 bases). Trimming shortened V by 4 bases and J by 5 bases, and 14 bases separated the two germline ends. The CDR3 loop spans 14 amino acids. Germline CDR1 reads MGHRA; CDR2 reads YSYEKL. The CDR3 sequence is CASSPQGGRETQYF. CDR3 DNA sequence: TGCGCCAGCAGCCCACAGGGAGGGCGGGAGACCCAGTACTTC.

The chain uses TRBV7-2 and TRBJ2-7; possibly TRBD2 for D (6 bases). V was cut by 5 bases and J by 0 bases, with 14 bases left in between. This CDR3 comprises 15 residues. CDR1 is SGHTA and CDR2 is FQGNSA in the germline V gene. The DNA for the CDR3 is TGTGCCAGCAGCCTATCTGCGACTAGCTCCTACGAGCAGTACTTC. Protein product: CASSLSATSSYEQYF.

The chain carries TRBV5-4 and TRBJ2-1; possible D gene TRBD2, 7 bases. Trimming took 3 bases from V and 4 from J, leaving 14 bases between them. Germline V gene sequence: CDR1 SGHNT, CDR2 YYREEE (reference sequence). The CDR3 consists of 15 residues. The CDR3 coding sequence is TGTGCCAGCAGCTGGGGGGGCGGACCTTACAATGAGCAGTTCTTC. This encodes CASSWGGGPYNEQFF.

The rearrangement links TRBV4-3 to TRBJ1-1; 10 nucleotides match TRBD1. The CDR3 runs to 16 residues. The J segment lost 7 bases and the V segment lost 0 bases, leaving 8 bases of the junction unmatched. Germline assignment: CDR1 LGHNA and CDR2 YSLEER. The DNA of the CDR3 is TGCGCCAGCAGCCAAGATTGGACAGGGGGTTTGGTTGAAGCTTTCTTT. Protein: CASSQDWTGGLVEAFF.

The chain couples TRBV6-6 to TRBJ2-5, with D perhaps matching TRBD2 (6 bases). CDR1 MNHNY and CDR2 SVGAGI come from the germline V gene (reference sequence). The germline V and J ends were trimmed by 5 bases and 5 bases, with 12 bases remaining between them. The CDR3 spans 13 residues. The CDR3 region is CASSPGVTETQYF. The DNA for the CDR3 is TGTGCCAGCAGTCCGGGGGTTACGGAGACCCAGTACTTC.

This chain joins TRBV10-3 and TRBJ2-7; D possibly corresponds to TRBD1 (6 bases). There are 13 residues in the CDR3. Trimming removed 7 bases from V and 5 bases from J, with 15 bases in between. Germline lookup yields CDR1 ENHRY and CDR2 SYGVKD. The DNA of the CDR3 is TGTGCCATCACAGTCCAGGGGTCTGACGAGCAGTACTTC. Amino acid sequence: CAITVQGSDEQYF.

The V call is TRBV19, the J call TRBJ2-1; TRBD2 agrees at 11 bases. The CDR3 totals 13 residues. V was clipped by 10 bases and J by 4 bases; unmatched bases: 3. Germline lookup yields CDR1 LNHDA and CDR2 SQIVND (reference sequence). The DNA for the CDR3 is TGTGCCACAGGGACTAGCGGATACAATGAGCAGTTCTTC. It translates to CATGTSGYNEQFF.

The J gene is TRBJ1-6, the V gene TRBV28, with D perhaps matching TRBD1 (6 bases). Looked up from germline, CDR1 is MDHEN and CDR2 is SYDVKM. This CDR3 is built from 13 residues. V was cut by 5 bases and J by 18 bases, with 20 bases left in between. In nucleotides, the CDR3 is TGTGCCAGCAGTACGGACAGAAACGAATGGCCCCACTTT. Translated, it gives CASSTDRNEWPHF.

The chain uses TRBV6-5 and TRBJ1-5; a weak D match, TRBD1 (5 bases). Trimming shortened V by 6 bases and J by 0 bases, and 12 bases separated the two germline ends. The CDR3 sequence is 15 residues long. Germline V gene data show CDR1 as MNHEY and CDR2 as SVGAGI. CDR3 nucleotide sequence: TGTGCCAGCAGCCCAGGCAGGGCTAGCAATCAGCCCCAGCATTTT. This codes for CASSPGRASNQPQHF.

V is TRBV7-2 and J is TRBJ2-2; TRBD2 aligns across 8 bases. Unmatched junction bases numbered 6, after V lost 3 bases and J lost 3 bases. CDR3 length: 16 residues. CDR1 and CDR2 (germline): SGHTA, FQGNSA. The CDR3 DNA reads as TGTGCCAGCAGCTTTTACGGGACTAGGGACACCGGGGAGCTGTTTTTT. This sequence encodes CASSFYGTRDTGELFF.

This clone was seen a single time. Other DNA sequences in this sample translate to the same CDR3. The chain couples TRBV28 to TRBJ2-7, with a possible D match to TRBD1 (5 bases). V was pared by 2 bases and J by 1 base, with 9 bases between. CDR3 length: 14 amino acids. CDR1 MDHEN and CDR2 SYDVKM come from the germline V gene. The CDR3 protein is CASSLPGLSYEQYF. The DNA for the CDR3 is TGTGCCAGCAGTTTACCAGGGTTATCCTACGAGCAGTACTTC.

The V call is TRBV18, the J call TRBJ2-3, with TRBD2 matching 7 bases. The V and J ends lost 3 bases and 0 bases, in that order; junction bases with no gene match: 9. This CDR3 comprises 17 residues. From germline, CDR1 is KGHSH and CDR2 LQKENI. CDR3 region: CASSPPRSLASTDTQYF. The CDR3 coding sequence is TGTGCCAGCTCACCCCCCCGTTCACTAGCGAGCACAGATACGCAGTATTTT.

CDR3 in DNA: TGCGCCAGCAGCTTAGACTCACGGGAAGAGACCCAGTACTTC. This sequence encodes CASSLDSREETQYF. This chain uses TRBV5-1 with TRBJ2-5; D is unresolved. From germline, CDR1 is SGHRS and CDR2 YFSETQ. The CDR3 is 14 residues long. V was cut by 2 bases and J by 3 bases, with 11 bases left in between. Full variable domain (outside the CDR3, taken from reference TRBV5-1 and TRBJ2-5): KAGVTQTPRYLIKTRGQQVTLSCSPISGHRSVSWYQQTPGQGLQFLFEYFSETQRNKGNFPGRFSGRQFSNSRSEMNVSTLELGDSALYLCASSLDSREETQYFGPGTRLLVL.

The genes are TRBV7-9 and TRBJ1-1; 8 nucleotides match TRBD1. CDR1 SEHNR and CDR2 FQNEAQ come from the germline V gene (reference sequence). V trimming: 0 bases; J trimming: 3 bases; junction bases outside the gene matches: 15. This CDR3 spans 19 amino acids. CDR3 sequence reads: CASSLARQGWDGFDTEAFF. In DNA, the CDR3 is TGTGCCAGCAGCTTAGCCCGACAGGGGTGGGACGGATTTGACACTGAAGCTTTCTTT.

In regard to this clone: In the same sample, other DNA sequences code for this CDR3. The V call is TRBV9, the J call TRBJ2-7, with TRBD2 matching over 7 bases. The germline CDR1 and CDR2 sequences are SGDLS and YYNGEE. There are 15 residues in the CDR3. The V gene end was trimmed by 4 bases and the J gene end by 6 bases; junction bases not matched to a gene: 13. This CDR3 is CASSPGLELTGEQYF. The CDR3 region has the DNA TGTGCCAGCAGCCCAGGACTAGAATTGACGGGCGAGCAGTACTTC.

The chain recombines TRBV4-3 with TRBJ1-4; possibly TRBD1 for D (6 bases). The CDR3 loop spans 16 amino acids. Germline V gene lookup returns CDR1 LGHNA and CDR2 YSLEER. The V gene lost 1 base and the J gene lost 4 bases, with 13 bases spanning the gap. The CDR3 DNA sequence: TGCGCCAGCAGCCAAGTGGCGGTCAGGGGTAATGAAAAACTGTTTTTT. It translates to CASSQVAVRGNEKLFF.

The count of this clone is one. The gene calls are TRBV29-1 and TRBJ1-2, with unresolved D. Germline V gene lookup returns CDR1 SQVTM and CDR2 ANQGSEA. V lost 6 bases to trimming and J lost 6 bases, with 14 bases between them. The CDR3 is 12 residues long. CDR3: CSVGVVQNGYTF. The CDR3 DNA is TGCAGCGTCGGGGTGGTCCAGAATGGCTACACCTTC.

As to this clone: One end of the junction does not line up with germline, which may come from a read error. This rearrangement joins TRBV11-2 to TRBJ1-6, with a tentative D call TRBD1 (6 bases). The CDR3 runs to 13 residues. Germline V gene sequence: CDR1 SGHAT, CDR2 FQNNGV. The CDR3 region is CASSLDRHRVVRF. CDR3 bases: TGTGCCAGCAGCTTAGACCGCCACAGGGTTGTCCGCTTT.